The rows below give T cell receptor beta chains drawn from one sample of a study of early T cells in non-severe SARS-CoV-2 infection. TCRdb re-called the 5' RACE reads through MiXCR, storing one row per CDR3 protein. The sample carries roughly 75,000 distinct CDR3 sequences, roughly 12% recorded once. Source material: whole blood. The receptor set was obtained from an adult who was a healthcare worker with PCR-confirmed SARS-CoV-2 infection or an uninfected control (not recorded which). CDR3s include the opening cysteine and the closing phenylalanine or tryptophan. Fields, in order: V gene, J gene, D gene, clone size, CDR3 protein, CDR3 DNA. The D gene is left open where the match is weak. Some rows mark clone size as missing; the rest say once, few, many or name a class of expanded clone.

V: TRBV15
J: TRBJ1-2
D: TRBD1
size: -
CDR3: CATSSTGVIYGYTF
DNA: TGTGCCACCAGCAGTACAGGGGTGATCTATGGCTACACCTTC

V: TRBV3-1
J: TRBJ1-3
D: -
size: few
CDR3: CASSQWNRGAGNTIYF
DNA: TGTGCCAGCAGCCAATGGAACCGGGGAGCTGGAAACACCATATATTTT

V: TRBV28
J: TRBJ2-1
D: -
size: many
CDR3: CASSPNLELIAMYEQFF
DNA: TGTGCCAGCAGTCCTAATTTAGAACTAATCGCAATGTATGAGCAGTTCTTC

V: TRBV19
J: TRBJ2-1
D: -
size: once
CDR3: CASSSGRISQFF
DNA: TGTGCCAGTAGTAGTGGGCGAATATCCCAGTTCTTC

V: TRBV12-3/TRBV12-4
J: TRBJ1-4
D: TRBD1
size: few
CDR3: CASSQGDRGREKLFF
DNA: TGTGCCAGCAGCCAAGGGGACAGGGGTAGGGAAAAACTGTTTTTT

V: TRBV7-8
J: TRBJ2-1
D: TRBD2
size: few
CDR3: CASRPLQADTRGEGEQFF
DNA: TGTGCCAGCAGACCGTTACAGGCGGACACCCGGGGGGAGGGTGAGCAGTTCTTC

V: TRBV7-9
J: TRBJ1-2
D: -
size: few
CDR3: CASSPGAGFPGYTF
DNA: TGTGCCAGCAGCCCCGGGGCGGGGTTCCCGGGCTACACCTTC

V: TRBV20-1
J: TRBJ2-7
D: TRBD1
size: few
CDR3: CSARDLAGTAYYEQYF
DNA: TGCAGTGCTAGAGATCTTGCAGGGACAGCGTACTACGAGCAGTACTTC

V: TRBV18
J: TRBJ2-1
D: -
size: few
CDR3: CASSPNRQAPNEQFF
DNA: TGTGCCAGCTCACCAAATCGACAGGCCCCCAATGAGCAGTTCTTC

V: TRBV28
J: TRBJ2-1
D: -
size: -
CDR3: CASRNRASGEQFF
DNA: TGTGCCAGCAGGAACAGGGCCTCCGGGGAGCAGTTCTTC

V: TRBV29-1
J: TRBJ2-3
D: TRBD1
size: -
CDR3: CSVGRGQGTDTQYF
DNA: TGCAGCGTTGGTCGGGGACAGGGCACAGATACGCAGTATTTT

V: TRBV20-1
J: TRBJ2-2
D: -
size: few
CDR3: CSARDRGGHNTGELFF
DNA: TGCAGTGCTAGAGATCGGGGTGGCCATAACACCGGGGAGCTGTTTTTT

V: TRBV28
J: TRBJ2-3
D: TRBD1
size: few
CDR3: CASRETGIDTQYF
DNA: TGTGCCAGCAGGGAGACAGGGATAGATACGCAGTATTTT

V: TRBV5-1
J: TRBJ2-3
D: TRBD2
size: -
CDR3: CASTGTSGTDTQYF
DNA: TGCGCCAGCACCGGGACTAGCGGCACAGATACGCAGTATTTT

V: TRBV7-8
J: TRBJ1-1
D: -
size: -
CDR3: CASSPDGGRTEVFF
DNA: TGTGCCAGCAGCCCCGATGGGGGAAGGACTGAAGTTTTCTTT

V: TRBV20-1
J: TRBJ2-7
D: -
size: -
CDR3: CSASAGDLSSYEQYF
DNA: TGCAGTGCTAGTGCCGGGGACTTAAGCTCCTACGAGCAGTACTTC

V: TRBV5-4
J: TRBJ1-1
D: -
size: few
CDR3: CASSLVGENTEAFF
DNA: TGTGCCAGCAGCTTGGTAGGGGAGAACACTGAAGCTTTCTTT

V: TRBV5-8
J: TRBJ2-7
D: -
size: -
CDR3: CANSLADSYEQYF
DNA: TGTGCCAACAGCTTGGCGGACAGCTACGAGCAGTACTTC

V: TRBV6-4
J: TRBJ2-2
D: -
size: -
CDR3: CASSEGGGDTGELFF
DNA: TGTGCCAGCAGTGAAGGGGGTGGGGACACCGGGGAGCTGTTTTTT

V: TRBV21-1
J: TRBJ2-4
D: -
size: few
CDR3: CASSKPEEGQGAAKNIQYF
DNA: TGTGCCAGCAGCAAACCAGAGGAGGGACAGGGAGCGGCCAAAAACATTCAGTACTTC

V: TRBV6-5
J: TRBJ1-2
D: -
size: -
CDR3: CASSQGISPNYGYTF
DNA: TGTGCCAGCTCGCAGGGTATAAGCCCTAACTATGGCTACACCTTC

V: TRBV29-1
J: TRBJ1-1
D: -
size: -
CDR3: CSVVGATNTEAFF
DNA: TGCAGCGTCGTAGGGGCCACGAACACTGAAGCTTTCTTT

V: TRBV3-1
J: TRBJ1-1
D: -
size: few
CDR3: CASSQTKGAEAFF
DNA: TGTGCCAGCAGCCAAACGAAGGGGGCTGAAGCTTTCTTT

V: TRBV7-2
J: TRBJ1-3
D: -
size: many
CDR3: CASSLDGNTIYF
DNA: TGTGCCAGCAGCTTAGATGGAAACACCATATATTTT

V: TRBV11-2
J: TRBJ2-7
D: -
size: -
CDR3: CASSLNVVGEQYF
DNA: TGTGCCAGCAGCTTAAATGTGGTGGGCGAGCAGTACTTC

V: TRBV6-1
J: TRBJ1-5
D: -
size: few
CDR3: CASSEAARGGNQPQHF
DNA: TGTGCCAGCAGTGAAGCGGCCAGGGGAGGCAATCAGCCCCAGCATTTT

V: TRBV20-1
J: TRBJ2-2
D: -
size: few
CDR3: CSARDQNTGELFF
DNA: TGCAGTGCTAGAGATCAGAACACCGGGGAGCTGTTTTTT

V: TRBV20-1
J: TRBJ2-7
D: -
size: many
CDR3: CSLEGGVSYEQYF
DNA: TGCAGTCTCGAGGGGGGGGTTTCCTACGAGCAGTACTTC

V: TRBV28
J: TRBJ1-2
D: TRBD1
size: many
CDR3: CASRGTGGNWGYGYTF
DNA: TGTGCCAGCAGAGGGACAGGGGGCAATTGGGGCTATGGCTACACCTTC

V: TRBV7-9
J: TRBJ2-7
D: -
size: -
CDR3: CASSLVLSGYEQYF
DNA: TGTGCCAGCAGCTTAGTTCTTAGCGGTTACGAGCAGTACTTC

V: TRBV6-6
J: TRBJ2-7
D: -
size: -
CDR3: CASSYLRDISYEQYF
DNA: TGTGCCAGCAGCTACTTACGGGACATTTCCTACGAGCAGTACTTC

V: TRBV7-2
J: TRBJ2-3
D: -
size: many
CDR3: CASRPPGLGTDTQYF
DNA: TGTGCCAGCAGACCTCCGGGACTCGGCACAGATACGCAGTATTTT

V: TRBV29-1
J: TRBJ2-7
D: TRBD1
size: few
CDR3: CSVAGQSGEQYF
DNA: TGCAGCGTTGCGGGACAGTCGGGCGAGCAGTACTTC

V: TRBV27
J: TRBJ2-7
D: TRBD1
size: -
CDR3: CASSMKQGAVWEQYF
DNA: TGTGCCAGCAGCATGAAACAGGGGGCTGTGTGGGAGCAGTACTTC

V: TRBV5-1
J: TRBJ1-1
D: -
size: many
CDR3: CASSLLGQHTEAFF
DNA: TGCGCCAGCAGCTTGCTAGGACAGCACACTGAAGCTTTCTTT

V: TRBV20-1
J: TRBJ2-1
D: -
size: -
CDR3: CSAWGVESYNEQFF
DNA: TGCAGTGCCTGGGGGGTCGAGTCCTACAATGAGCAGTTCTTC

V: TRBV5-1
J: TRBJ2-2
D: -
size: -
CDR3: CASSLELTGELFF
DNA: TGCGCCAGCAGCCTGGAACTCACCGGGGAGCTGTTTTTT

V: TRBV4-1
J: TRBJ1-1
D: -
size: medium-sized
CDR3: CASSQVGVTEAFF
DNA: TGCGCCAGCAGCCAAGTTGGGGTCACTGAAGCTTTCTTT

V: TRBV5-1
J: TRBJ1-1
D: -
size: many
CDR3: CASSNSTGKTEAFF
DNA: TGCGCCAGCAGCAATTCGACGGGAAAAACTGAAGCTTTCTTT

V: TRBV4-1
J: TRBJ2-7
D: -
size: few
CDR3: CASSQDYGLLTEQYF
DNA: TGCGCCAGCAGCCAAGATTACGGGCTTCTAACGGAGCAGTACTTC

V: TRBV12-3/TRBV12-4
J: TRBJ2-7
D: TRBD2
size: few
CDR3: CASSPGTSGRSVYEQYF
DNA: TGTGCCAGCAGCCCCGGGACTAGCGGGAGAAGTGTCTACGAGCAGTACTTC

V: TRBV7-2
J: TRBJ2-5
D: -
size: -
CDR3: CASSSGPSYQETQYF
DNA: TGTGCCAGCAGCTCGGGACCTTCGTACCAAGAGACCCAGTACTTC

V: TRBV4-1
J: TRBJ2-1
D: TRBD2
size: -
CDR3: CASSQHTGGVSYEQFF
DNA: TGCGCCAGCAGCCAACACACGGGAGGGGTAAGCTATGAGCAGTTCTTC

V: TRBV30
J: TRBJ1-1
D: -
size: -
CDR3: CAWKVGQNTEAFF
DNA: TGTGCCTGGAAGGTGGGGCAGAACACTGAAGCTTTCTTT

V: TRBV4-2
J: TRBJ1-2
D: -
size: few
CDR3: CASSQDSAKNYGYTF
DNA: TGTGCCAGCAGCCAAGACAGCGCCAAAAACTATGGCTACACCTTC

V: TRBV7-8
J: TRBJ2-6
D: TRBD2
size: many
CDR3: CASSSRGREKEANVLTF
DNA: TGTGCCAGCAGCTCCCGCGGGAGGGAGAAGGAGGCCAACGTCCTGACTTTC

V: TRBV28
J: TRBJ2-1
D: -
size: many
CDR3: CASSFRRGQDEQFF
DNA: TGTGCCAGCAGTTTCAGGAGGGGGCAGGATGAGCAGTTCTTC

V: TRBV29-1
J: TRBJ2-2
D: -
size: few
CDR3: CSISGTTHTGELFF
DNA: TGCAGCATTTCGGGGACGACACACACCGGGGAGCTGTTTTTT

V: TRBV7-6
J: TRBJ2-7
D: -
size: -
CDR3: CASSPDRSYEQYF
DNA: TGTGCCAGCAGCCCGGACCGGTCCTACGAGCAGTACTTC

V: TRBV6-5
J: TRBJ2-7
D: -
size: few
CDR3: CASSLRPGHLRSYEQYF
DNA: TGTGCCAGCAGTCTAAGACCGGGACACCTACGTTCCTACGAGCAGTACTTC

V: TRBV6-5
J: TRBJ2-7
D: -
size: -
CDR3: CASGDPLGGQTF
DNA: TGTGCCAGCGGTGATCCTCTAGGGGGGCAAACGTTC

V: TRBV20-1
J: TRBJ2-5
D: TRBD2
size: many
CDR3: CSADGTSGDFQETQYF
DNA: TGCAGTGCTGACGGGACTAGCGGTGACTTCCAAGAGACCCAGTACTTC

V: TRBV19
J: TRBJ1-5
D: -
size: many
CDR3: CASSWGPQQGQPQHF
DNA: TGTGCCAGTAGTTGGGGACCCCAGCAGGGTCAGCCCCAGCATTTT

V: TRBV7-3
J: TRBJ1-1
D: -
size: few
CDR3: CASSPGTVNTEAFF
DNA: TGTGCCAGCAGCCCAGGGACGGTGAACACTGAAGCTTTCTTT

V: TRBV7-6
J: TRBJ2-7
D: -
size: many
CDR3: CASSAGQDYEQYF
DNA: TGTGCCAGCAGCGCGGGCCAAGACTACGAGCAGTACTTC

V: TRBV29-1
J: TRBJ1-2
D: -
size: -
CDR3: CSVEGAGSQANYGYTF
DNA: TGCAGCGTTGAAGGCGCGGGGTCTCAGGCTAACTATGGCTACACCTTC

V: TRBV5-1
J: TRBJ2-1
D: TRBD2
size: few
CDR3: CASSSSSGIGYNEQFF
DNA: TGCGCCAGCAGCTCGTCTAGCGGGATCGGGTACAATGAGCAGTTCTTC

V: TRBV20-1
J: TRBJ2-5
D: TRBD2
size: few
CDR3: CSVPGTSGRTAQYF
DNA: TGCAGTGTCCCCGGGACTAGCGGGAGAACGGCCCAGTACTTC

V: TRBV5-1
J: TRBJ2-7
D: TRBD1
size: many
CDR3: CASSLRGGEGYEQYF
DNA: TGCGCCAGCAGCCTCAGAGGGGGCGAGGGTTACGAGCAGTACTTC